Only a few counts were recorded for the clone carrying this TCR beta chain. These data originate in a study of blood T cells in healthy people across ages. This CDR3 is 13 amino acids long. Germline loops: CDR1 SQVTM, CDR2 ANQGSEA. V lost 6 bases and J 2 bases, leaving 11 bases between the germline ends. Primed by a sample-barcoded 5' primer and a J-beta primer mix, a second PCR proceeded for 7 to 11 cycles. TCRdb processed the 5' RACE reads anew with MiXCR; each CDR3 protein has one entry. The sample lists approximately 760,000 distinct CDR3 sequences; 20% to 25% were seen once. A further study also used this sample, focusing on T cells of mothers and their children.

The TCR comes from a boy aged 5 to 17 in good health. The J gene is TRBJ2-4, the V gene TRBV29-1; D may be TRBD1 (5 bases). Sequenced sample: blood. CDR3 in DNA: TGCAGCGTGGTTGGGGCGTCCAAAAACATTCAGTACTTC. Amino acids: CSVVGASKNIQYF.